The sequence of this T cell receptor beta chain was determined in a study of control samples from healthy donors and cancer patients. CDR3 length: 16 amino acids. Trimming shortened V by 5 bases and J by 1 base, and 17 bases separated the two germline ends. CDR1 LNHDA and CDR2 SQIVND come from the germline V gene (reference sequence). Libraries were prepared by immunoSEQ multiplex PCR; TCRdb keeps only in-frame clonotypes and omits some of them. The sample has under 110,000 clones, approximately 90% seen once; the top ten hold approximately 8.4%. This sequence was found in a man aged 25 to 40 in good health. This chain uses TRBV19 with TRBJ1-2, with a tentative D call TRBD1 (5 bases). The sequenced sample was blood. CDR3 amino acids: CASSFDSSSYNYGYTF. The CDR3 region has the DNA TGTGCCAGTAGTTTCGACAGCTCATCGTATAACTATGGCTACACCTTC.